The 13 T cell receptor beta chains presented below share a single source sample, sequenced in a study of CD8 T cells in ankylosing spondylitis. TCRdb reanalysed the 5' RACE reads using MiXCR and keeps one entry per CDR3 protein. The sample yields 250,000 to 300,000 distinct CDR3 sequences, 20% seen once. Sequences were obtained from blood, either unsorted or a sorted T cell fraction (not recorded which). Every receptor here comes from a male donor with ankylosing spondylitis or in good health (not recorded which).

The genes are TRBV5-1 and TRBJ2-1; TRBD2 aligns across 8 bases. Germline V CDR1 and CDR2: SGHRS, YFSETQ. V lost 0 bases and J lost 12; bases outside the gene matches: 14. This CDR3 comprises 16 residues. In nucleotides, the CDR3 is TGCGCCAGCAGCTTGGAGGTTAGCGGGACGGCCGATGGGCAGTTCTTC. Its translation is CASSLEVSGTADGQFF.

This clonotype has ten or more counts. This chain uses TRBV20-1 with TRBJ2-1; no clear D gene. The germline gives CDR1 DFQATT, CDR2 SNEGSKA (reference sequence). This CDR3 is 12 amino acids long. V was shortened by 6 bases and J by 10 bases, with 16 bases between the two germline ends. In DNA, the CDR3 is TGCAGTGCCCCTGTCGAAATCAGCGAGCAGTTCTTC. This gives the protein CSAPVEISEQFF.

This clonotype came up a few times. This chain joins TRBV5-1 and TRBJ1-1; D gene ambiguous. There are 15 residues in the CDR3. Germline V gives CDR1 SGHRS, CDR2 YFSETQ. The V end was cut by 0 bases, the J end by 4 bases, with 13 bases between. The CDR3 bases are TGCGCCAGCAGCTTGGCGCAGGTCTCGGGCACTGAAGCTTTCTTT. Its protein product is CASSLAQVSGTEAFF.

This sequence joins TRBV28 and TRBJ2-5; 12 nucleotides agree with TRBD2. V lost 5 bases to trimming and J lost 2 bases; unmatched junction nucleotides: 9. The CDR3 runs 17 residues. CDR1 and CDR2 from the germline V gene are MDHEN and SYDVKM. The CDR3 is CASSDTSGRPLQETQYF. CDR3 sequence (DNA): TGTGCCAGCAGTGACACTAGCGGGAGGCCCTTACAAGAGACCCAGTACTTC.

The V gene is TRBV27, the J gene TRBJ2-2; D is ambiguous. CDR1 is MNHEY and CDR2 is SMNVEV in the germline V gene (reference sequence). V dropped 3 bases and J dropped 0 bases, with 5 bases sitting between them. The CDR3 sequence is 14 residues long. CDR3 amino acids: CASSFVTNTGELFF. CDR3 coding DNA: TGTGCCAGCAGTTTCGTAACGAACACCGGGGAGCTGTTTTTT.

This chain joins TRBV7-8 and TRBJ2-1; 10 nucleotides agree with TRBD1. Germline V gene data show CDR1 as SGHVS and CDR2 as FQNEAQ. J gave up 5 bases and V 7 bases, and 8 bases lay outside the gene matches. The length of the CDR3 is 15 residues. The CDR3 nucleotides read TGTGCCAGCAAGACCGGGACAGGGGACCACAATGAGCAGTTCTTC. Amino acid sequence: CASKTGTGDHNEQFF.

V is TRBV20-1 and J is TRBJ2-1; 10 bases map to TRBD1. V dropped 4 bases and J dropped 5; count of bases not matched to a gene: 8. Germline V gene data show CDR1 as DFQATT and CDR2 as SNEGSKA (reference sequence). The CDR3 consists of 15 residues. The CDR3 coding sequence is TGCAGTGCTAAGGCGGCGACAGGGGGCCACAATGAGCAGTTCTTC. Residues: CSAKAATGGHNEQFF.

This sequence joins TRBV5-1 and TRBJ2-1, with 9 nucleotides matching TRBD2. The CDR3 sequence is 18 residues long. V lost 2 bases to trimming and J lost 8 bases; unmatched junction nucleotides: 17. Germline-derived CDR1 and CDR2 are SGHRS and YFSETQ. CDR3 nucleotide sequence: TGCGCCAGCAGCTTCGACGTCACAGGGAATAGCGGGAGCGATGAGCAGTTCTTC. Protein: CASSFDVTGNSGSDEQFF.

This clonotype was seen a few times. This chain uses TRBV4-1 with TRBJ2-5; D gene uncertain. The CDR3 covers 14 residues. The V end was cut by 0 bases, the J end by 4 bases, with 9 bases between. Germline CDR1 is MGHRA and CDR2 is YSYEKL. CDR3 in DNA: TGCGCCAGCAGCCAAGAGAGAGGCGTAGAGACCCAGTACTTC. Translation gives CASSQERGVETQYF.

This clonotype was picked up many times. The rearrangement joins TRBV12-3 or TRBV12-4 to TRBJ2-3; the match to TRBD1 covers 7 bases. The V segment lost 6 bases and the J segment 1 base; nucleotides outside the gene matches: 7. The CDR3 covers 15 residues. The CDR3 loop reads CASSLTGLGTDTQYF. The CDR3 DNA sequence: TGTGCCAGCAGCCTGACAGGGTTGGGCACAGATACGCAGTATTTT.

This rearrangement joins TRBV15 to TRBJ2-1; unclear D gene. CDR3 size: 11 residues. V was trimmed by 7 bases and J by 5 bases, leaving 6 bases between them. CDR1 and CDR2 (germline): LNHNV, YYDKDF (reference sequence). The CDR3: CATIVNNEQFF. As DNA, the CDR3 is TGTGCCACCATAGTGAACAATGAGCAGTTCTTC.

The chain couples TRBV4-2 to TRBJ2-3; no definite D call. CDR1 and CDR2 from the germline V gene are LGHNA and YNFKEQ. V was trimmed by 3 bases and J by 0 bases, leaving 10 bases between them. The length of the CDR3 is 15 residues. CDR3 region: CASSHDPTSTDTQYF. The DNA of the CDR3 is TGTGCCAGCAGCCACGACCCCACTAGCACAGATACGCAGTATTTT.

This clonotype was detected a few times. This rearrangement joins TRBV20-1 to TRBJ1-1; weak D call: TRBD1 (5 bases). This CDR3 contains 14 residues. CDR1 and CDR2 (germline): DFQATT, SNEGSKA (reference sequence). Trimming pared 5 bases from V and 6 bases from J, leaving 19 bases between. In DNA, the CDR3 is TGCAGTGCTCTTTTGGAGGGGCGGGATTCTGAAGCTTTCTTT. Its protein product is CSALLEGRDSEAFF.